The 18 T cell receptor beta chains reported below all come from one sample, sequenced in a study of vaccination and CD4 T cells after COVID-19. No antigens are known for them. Cultured CD4+ T cells had their DNA profiled by the Oncomine TCR Beta short-read assay. TCRdb fed the PCR reads into MiXCR, producing one record per CDR3 protein. This sample has 17,000 or so distinct CDR3 sequences; roughly 23% occur once, and the top ten carry roughly 8%. The treatment denotes: approximately nine-day PBMC culture with coronavirus spike peptide pools or control peptides (ViraFEST assay). Source material: cultured CD4+ T cells from blood. These receptors came from a human donor with COVID-19.

Relative to its sample, this clonotype is medium-sized. The gene calls are TRBV27 and TRBJ1-5; D is undetermined. The CDR3 runs to 14 residues. Trimming removed 2 bases at V and 3 bases at J, with 8 bases between. Germline lookup yields CDR1 MNHEY and CDR2 SMNVEV (reference sequence). DNA of the CDR3: TGTGCCAGCAGTTTACTCGGGAACAATCAGCCCCAGCATTTT. This codes for CASSLLGNNQPQHF.

This chain joins TRBV11-2 and TRBJ1-5; 8 nucleotides match TRBD1. The germline V gene has CDR1 SGHAT and CDR2 FQNNGV. CDR3 size: 14 residues. V lost 5 bases and J lost 7; bases outside the gene matches: 7. CDR3 sequence: CASSVTGVRQPQHF. The CDR3 coding sequence is TGTGCCAGCAGCGTGACAGGGGTAAGGCAGCCCCAGCATTTT.

In this sample, this clonotype turned up a few times. V and J are TRBV5-6 and TRBJ2-2, with 10 bases lining up with TRBD2. This CDR3 comprises 16 residues. After removal of 2 bases from V and 2 bases from J, the junction contained 3 bases not matched to a gene. Germline V gene sequence: CDR1 SGHDT, CDR2 YYEEEE. In DNA form, the CDR3 reads TGTGCCAGCAGCTTTAGCGGGGGGTTCAACACCGGGGAGCTGTTTTTT. This translates into CASSFSGGFNTGELFF.

The sample holds a few counts of this clonotype. The rearrangement joins TRBV7-2 to TRBJ2-1; TRBD1 aligns across 11 bases. CDR1 and CDR2 (germline): SGHTA, FQGNSA. With V trimmed by 4 bases and J by 7 bases, 6 bases remained unmatched. The CDR3 sequence is 15 residues long. The CDR3 region is CASSYWTGGFNEQFF. The CDR3 nucleotides read TGTGCCAGCAGCTACTGGACAGGGGGCTTTAATGAGCAGTTCTTC. The full variable domain, rest sourced from reference TRBV7-2 and TRBJ2-1, is GAGVSQSPSNKVTEKGKDVELRCDPISGHTALYWYRQSLGQGLEFLIYFQGNSAPDKSGLPSDRFSAERTGGSVSTLTIQRTQQEDSAVYLCASSYWTGGFNEQFFGPGTRLTVL.

The chain carries TRBV12-3 or TRBV12-4 and TRBJ2-2; D might be TRBD1 or TRBD2, each matching 6 bases. V gave up 5 bases and J gave up 6 bases, with 13 bases separating them. This CDR3 region has 14 residues. The CDR3 region has the DNA TGTGCCAGCAGTATGACGGGGGCGTCCGGGGAGCTGTTTTTT. This sequence encodes CASSMTGASGELFF.

This sequence joins TRBV11-2 and TRBJ1-6, with D unresolved. Trimming shortened V by 3 bases and J by 5 bases, and 11 bases separated the two germline ends. Germline V CDR1 and CDR2: SGHAT, FQNNGV. CDR3 length: 15 residues. The CDR3 protein is CASSFSSEDNSPLHF. The CDR3, as DNA: TGTGCCAGCAGCTTTTCTTCGGAAGATAATTCACCCCTCCACTTT. The variable domain in full, completed from reference TRBV11-2 and TRBJ1-6, reads EAGVAQSPRYKIIEKRQSVAFWCNPISGHATLYWYQQILGQGPKLLIQFQNNGVVDDSQLPKDRFSAERLKGVDSTLKIQPAKLEDSAVYLCASSFSSEDNSPLHFGNGTRLTVT.

This clonotype occurred a few times. The V and J genes are TRBV20-1 and TRBJ2-7; 8 nucleotides align to TRBD1. Losses at the gene ends were 5 bases for V and 4 bases for J; bases not matched to a gene: 7. Germline loops: CDR1 DFQATT, CDR2 SNEGSKA (reference sequence). This CDR3 region has 13 residues. CDR3 sequence reads: CSAPTGATYEQYF. For the CDR3, the DNA is TGCAGTGCTCCGACAGGGGCTACGTACGAGCAGTACTTC.

This clonotype is labeled as medium-sized (0.01 to 0.1%). The rearrangement joins TRBV15 to TRBJ1-1; possibly TRBD1 for D (5 bases). Per the germline V gene, CDR1 is LNHNV and CDR2 is YYDKDF (reference sequence). The CDR3 runs 14 residues. Trimming took off 0 bases at V and 4 bases at J, with 9 bases between the two ends. CDR3 loop: CATSREKGITEAFF. The DNA for the CDR3 is TGTGCCACCAGCAGAGAGAAGGGGATCACTGAAGCTTTCTTT.

This rearrangement joins TRBV19 to TRBJ2-2; 11 bases are a match to TRBD2. This CDR3 has 16 residues. Trimming cost V 7 bases and J 7 bases; bases outside gene matches: 11. Germline V lookup: CDR1 LNHDA, CDR2 SQIVND (reference sequence). This chain's CDR3 is CASTSSGGAGIGELFF. As DNA, the CDR3 is TGTGCCAGTACGAGTAGCGGGGGGGCCGGGATCGGGGAGCTGTTTTTT. The whole variable domain, remainder taken from reference TRBV19 and TRBJ2-2, is DGGITQSPKYLFRKEGQNVTLSCEQNLNHDAMYWYRQDPGQGLRLIYYSQIVNDFQKGDIAEGYSVSREKKESFPLTVTSAQKNPTAFYLCASTSSGGAGIGELFFGEGSRLTVL.

This rearrangement joins TRBV6-4 to TRBJ1-4; D remains unclear. CDR1 and CDR2 (germline): MRHNA, SNTAGT. Trimming removed 0 bases at V and 5 bases at J, with 10 bases between. The CDR3 runs to 15 residues. In nucleotides, the CDR3 is TGTGCCAGCAGTGACTCGAACAGACCGAATGAAAAACTGTTTTTT. This gives the protein CASSDSNRPNEKLFF.

The rearrangement uses TRBV28 and TRBJ1-4, with D possibly TRBD1 on 5 matching bases. This CDR3 is 14 amino acids long. V lost 6 bases to trimming and J lost 3 bases, with 11 bases between them. Germline CDR1 MDHEN, CDR2 SYDVKM. CDR3 in amino acids: CASRRGAPNEKLFF. CDR3 DNA sequence: TGTGCCAGCAGGCGAGGGGCTCCTAATGAAAAACTGTTTTTT.

This rearrangement joins TRBV2 to TRBJ2-7; 14 nucleotides match TRBD2. This CDR3 has 15 residues. Germline values: CDR1 SNHLY, CDR2 FYNNEI. The junction had 8 bases not matched to a gene; V was cut back by 6 bases and J by 7 bases. In nucleotides, the CDR3 is TGTGCCAGCAGAATGACTAGCGGGGGGGCCGAAGAGCAGTACTTC. The encoded protein is CASRMTSGGAEEQYF.

This clonotype was detected a few times. The rearrangement links TRBV6-9 to TRBJ2-7, with D possibly matching TRBD1 (5 bases). Germline-derived CDR1 and CDR2 are MNHGY and SVAAGI. This CDR3 is built from 14 residues. Between the trimmed V and J ends, which lost 5 bases and 0 bases, there was a span of 11 bases. The CDR3 nucleotides are TGTGCCAGCAGTAGCACAGGAAGCTCCTACGAGCAGTACTTC. This codes for CASSSTGSSYEQYF.

This clonotype appeared a few times. The chain links TRBV11-2 to TRBJ1-1, with 9 bases fitting TRBD1. Germline CDR1 and CDR2: SGHAT and FQNNGV. The trim removed 5 bases at V and 1 base at J, leaving 5 bases unmatched. This CDR3 spans 15 amino acids. The CDR3 DNA follows: TGTGCCAGCAGCCCACCGGGACAGGGGAACACTGAAGCTTTCTTT. Amino acid sequence: CASSPPGQGNTEAFF.

This clonotype was counted a few times. The chain carries TRBV18 and TRBJ1-1; D remains unclear. The germline V gene encodes CDR1 KGHSH and CDR2 LQKENI. V was trimmed by 2 bases and J by 8 bases, leaving 12 bases between them. CDR3 length: 13 residues. The CDR3 here is CASSPKGNGEAFF. DNA of the CDR3: TGTGCCAGCTCACCAAAGGGTAATGGGGAAGCTTTCTTT.

This clonotype was seen a few times. The rearrangement links TRBV20-1 to TRBJ1-4, with a tentative D call TRBD1 (6 bases). CDR3 size: 14 residues. Trimming removed 6 bases from V and 5 bases from J, with 16 bases in between. Per the germline V gene, CDR1 is DFQATT and CDR2 is SNEGSKA (reference sequence). DNA of the CDR3: TGCAGTGCCCGTGGACAGAGACAAAATGAAAAACTGTTTTTT. Translating it yields CSARGQRQNEKLFF.

This clonotype was observed a handful of times. The chain has TRBV7-9 and TRBJ2-2; no firm D call. The CDR3 runs to 16 residues. Trimming cost V 3 bases and J 4 bases, with 15 bases left between them. Germline CDR1 and CDR2: SEHNR and FQNEAQ (reference sequence). CDR3 region: CASSFPTGRGTGELFF. The DNA for the CDR3 is TGTGCCAGCAGCTTTCCAACTGGTCGAGGCACCGGGGAGCTGTTTTTT.

This CDR3 reads CASSLTSGGASNTQYF. DNA for the CDR3: TGTGCCAGCAGCCTGACTAGCGGGGGGGCCTCAAATACGCAGTATTTT. The chain employs TRBV11-3 and TRBJ2-3; 14 bases agree with TRBD2. This CDR3 comprises 16 residues. CDR1 and CDR2 from the germline V gene are SGHNT and YENEEA. Germline trimming cut 5 bases from V and 7 bases from J; bases unmatched to any gene: 8.